What follows are 10 T cell receptor beta chains derived from one specimen sequenced in a study of OX40 agonist ivuxolimab in advanced cancers. Using immunoSEQ multiplex PCR, the repertoire was profiled, and TCRdb retains in-frame clones only, with some absent. The table includes under 12,000 clones, about 89% detected once. The starting material was CD4+ or CD8+ T cells sorted from blood, obtained in a trial of the OX40 agonist ivuxolimab. The receptors derive from an adult with an advanced solid tumor such as melanoma, head and neck, liver or kidney cancer.

The V call is TRBV11-2, the J call TRBJ1-6, with D unresolved. From germline, CDR1 is SGHAT and CDR2 FQNNGV. V shed 6 bases and J shed 9 bases, with 12 bases lying between them. The CDR3 runs 13 residues. CDR3 nucleotide sequence: TGTGCCAGCAGAAAGGTTACTGTTTCACCCCTCCACTTT. Its translation is CASRKVTVSPLHF.

This rearrangement joins TRBV7-2 to TRBJ2-3; D is ambiguous. The V and J ends lost 5 bases and 8 bases respectively, with 11 bases between them. Germline V CDR1 and CDR2: SGHTA, FQGNSA. This CDR3 has 12 residues. DNA of the CDR3: TGTGCCAGCAGCGTTAACATGGGTACGCAGTATTTT. This sequence encodes CASSVNMGTQYF.

The chain recombines TRBV20-1 with TRBJ2-5; no clear D. The CDR3 extends over 10 amino acids. Germline CDR1 and CDR2: DFQATT and SNEGSKA (reference sequence). V lost 0 bases and J 5 bases, leaving 1 base between the germline ends. CDR3 sequence: CSAREETQYF. In DNA, the CDR3 is TGCAGTGCTAGAGAGGAGACCCAGTACTTC.

The gene calls are TRBV5-6 and TRBJ2-7, with TRBD2 matching 12 bases. This CDR3 is 14 amino acids long. The germline V gene encodes CDR1 SGHDT and CDR2 YYEEEE. Germline trimming cut 0 bases from V and 6 bases from J; bases unmatched to any gene: 1. CDR3 protein: CASSLASGRGEQYF. CDR3 nucleotide sequence: TGTGCCAGCAGCTTGGCTAGCGGGAGGGGCGAGCAGTACTTC.

The J gene is TRBJ1-1, the V gene TRBV19; unclear D gene. The CDR3 is 12 amino acids. Trimming left V 3 bases short and J 4 bases short, with 6 bases between. Germline lookup yields CDR1 LNHDA and CDR2 SQIVND (reference sequence). The CDR3 DNA is TGTGCCAGTAGTATGGCTGGCACTGAAGCTTTCTTT. It codes for CASSMAGTEAFF.

This clone was detected a few times. The gene calls are TRBV7-9 and TRBJ1-1; D is perhaps TRBD1 (6 bases). With 1 base removed from V and 10 bases from J, the gap between germline ends came to 10 bases. The CDR3 is made up of 12 amino acids. From germline, CDR1 is SEHNR and CDR2 FQNEAQ (reference sequence). The CDR3 DNA sequence: TGTGCCAGCAGCTTAGGCGGGGGGCTAGCTTTCTTT. Translation gives CASSLGGGLAFF.

This sequence joins TRBV9 and TRBJ2-1; no clear D. This CDR3 region has 14 residues. Between the trimmed V and J ends, which lost 0 bases and 6 bases, there was a span of 10 bases. From germline, CDR1 is SGDLS and CDR2 YYNGEE. The DNA of the CDR3 is TGTGCCAGCAGCGTAGACAATAGCCCCAATGAGCAGTTCTTC. It codes for CASSVDNSPNEQFF. Based on the CDR3 plus reference TRBV9 and TRBJ2-1, the full variable domain is DSGVTQTPKHLITATGQRVTLRCSPRSGDLSVYWYQQSLDQGLQFLIQYYNGEERAKGNILERFSAQQFPDLHSELNLSSLELGDSALYFCASSVDNSPNEQFFGPGTRLTVL.

The gene calls are TRBV28 and TRBJ1-4; weak D call: TRBD1 (5 bases). V was clipped by 7 bases and J by 8 bases, with 26 bases between them. CDR1 MDHEN and CDR2 SYDVKM come from the germline V gene. This CDR3 contains 17 residues. CDR3 DNA: TGTGCCAGCAACTCCCTGTTGGGATCAGGGAATAAAGAAAAACTGTTTTTT. It specifies CASNSLLGSGNKEKLFF.

The genes are TRBV7-9 and TRBJ1-1; D gene unclear. Trimming took 2 bases from V and 6 from J, leaving 16 bases between them. The CDR3 spans 15 residues. Germline V gene data show CDR1 as SEHNR and CDR2 as FQNEAQ (reference sequence). CDR3 region: CASSLSLPAAPEAFF. CDR3 bases: TGTGCCAGCAGCTTAAGTCTCCCAGCTGCCCCTGAAGCTTTCTTT.

J is TRBJ2-1 and V is TRBV29-1; D is perhaps TRBD1 or TRBD2 (5 bases each). Germline V CDR1 and CDR2: SQVTM, ANQGSEA. This CDR3 region has 14 residues. The germline V and J ends were trimmed by 7 bases and 6 bases, with 19 bases remaining between them. The CDR3 region is CSDIGQGASNEQFF. CDR3 sequence (DNA): TGCAGCGACATAGGGCAGGGAGCTAGCAATGAGCAGTTCTTC.